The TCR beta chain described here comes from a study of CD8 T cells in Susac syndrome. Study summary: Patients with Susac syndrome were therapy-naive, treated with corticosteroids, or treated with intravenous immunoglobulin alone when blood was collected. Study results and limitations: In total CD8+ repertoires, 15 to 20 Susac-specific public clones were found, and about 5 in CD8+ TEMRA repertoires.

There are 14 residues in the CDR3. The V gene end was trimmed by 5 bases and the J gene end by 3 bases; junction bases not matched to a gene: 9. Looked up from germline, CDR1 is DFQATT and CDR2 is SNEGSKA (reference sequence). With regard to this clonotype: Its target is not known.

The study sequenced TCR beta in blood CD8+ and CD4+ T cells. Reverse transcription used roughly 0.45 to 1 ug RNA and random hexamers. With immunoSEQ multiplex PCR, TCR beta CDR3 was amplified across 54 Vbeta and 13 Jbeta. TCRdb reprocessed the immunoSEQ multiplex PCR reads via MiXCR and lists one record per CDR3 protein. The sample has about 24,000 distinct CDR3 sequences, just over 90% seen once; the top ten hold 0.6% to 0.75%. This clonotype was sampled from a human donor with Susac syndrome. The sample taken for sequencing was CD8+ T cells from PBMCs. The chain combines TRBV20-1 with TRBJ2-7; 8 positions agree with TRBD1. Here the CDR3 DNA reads TGCAGTGCTGGAATCCGGGACAGGTACTACGAGCAGTACTTC. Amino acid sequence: CSAGIRDRYYEQYF.